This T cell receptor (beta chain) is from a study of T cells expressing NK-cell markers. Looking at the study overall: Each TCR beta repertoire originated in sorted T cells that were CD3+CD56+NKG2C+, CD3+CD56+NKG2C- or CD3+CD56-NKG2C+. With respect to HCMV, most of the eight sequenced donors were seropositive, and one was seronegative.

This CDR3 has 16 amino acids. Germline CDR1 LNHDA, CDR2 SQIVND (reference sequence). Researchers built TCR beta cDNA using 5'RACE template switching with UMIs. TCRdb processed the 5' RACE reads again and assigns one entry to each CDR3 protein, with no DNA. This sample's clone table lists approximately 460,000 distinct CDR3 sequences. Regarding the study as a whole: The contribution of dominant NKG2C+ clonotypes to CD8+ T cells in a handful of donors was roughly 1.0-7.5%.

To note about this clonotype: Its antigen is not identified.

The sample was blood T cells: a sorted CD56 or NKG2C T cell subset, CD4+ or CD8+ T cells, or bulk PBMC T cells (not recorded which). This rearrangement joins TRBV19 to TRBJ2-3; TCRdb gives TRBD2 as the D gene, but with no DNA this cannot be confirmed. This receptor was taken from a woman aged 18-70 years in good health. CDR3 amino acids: CASSTTPAGGPDTQYF. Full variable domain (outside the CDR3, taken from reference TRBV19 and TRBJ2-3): DGGITQSPKYLFRKEGQNVTLSCEQNLNHDAMYWYRQDPGQGLRLIYYSQIVNDFQKGDIAEGYSVSREKKESFPLTVTSAQKNPTAFYLCASSTTPAGGPDTQYFGPGTRLTVL.